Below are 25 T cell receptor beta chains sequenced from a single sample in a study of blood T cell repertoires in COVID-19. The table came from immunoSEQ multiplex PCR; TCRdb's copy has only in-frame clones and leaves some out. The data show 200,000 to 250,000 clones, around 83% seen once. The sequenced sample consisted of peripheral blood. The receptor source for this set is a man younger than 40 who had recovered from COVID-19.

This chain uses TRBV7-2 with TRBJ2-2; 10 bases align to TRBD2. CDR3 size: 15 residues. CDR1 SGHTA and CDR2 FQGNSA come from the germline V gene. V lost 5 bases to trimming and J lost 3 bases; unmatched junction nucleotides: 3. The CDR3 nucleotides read TGTGCCAGCAGCCAAAGCGGGGGGGACACCGGGGAGCTGTTTTTT. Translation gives CASSQSGGDTGELFF.

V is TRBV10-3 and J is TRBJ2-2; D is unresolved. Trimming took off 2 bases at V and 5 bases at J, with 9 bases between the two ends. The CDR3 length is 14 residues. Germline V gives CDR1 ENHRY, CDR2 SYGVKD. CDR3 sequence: CAISENYGTGELFF. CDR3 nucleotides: TGTGCCATCAGTGAGAACTACGGTACCGGGGAGCTGTTTTTT.

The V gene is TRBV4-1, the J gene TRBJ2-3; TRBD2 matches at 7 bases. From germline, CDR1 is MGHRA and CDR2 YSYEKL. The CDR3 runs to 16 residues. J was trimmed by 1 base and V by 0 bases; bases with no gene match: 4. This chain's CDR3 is CASSQEVAGGTDTQYF. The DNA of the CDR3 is TGCGCCAGCAGCCAAGAAGTTGCGGGGGGCACAGATACGCAGTATTTT.

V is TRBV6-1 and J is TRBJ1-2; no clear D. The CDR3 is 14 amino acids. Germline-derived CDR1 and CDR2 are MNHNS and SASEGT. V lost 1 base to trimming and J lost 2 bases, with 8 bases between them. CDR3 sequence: CASSEVPRNYGYTF. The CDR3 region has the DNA TGTGCCAGCAGTGAAGTTCCCAGGAACTATGGCTACACCTTC.

Here the CDR3 DNA reads TGTGCCAGCAAGACGGGCGGGGGGGAGACCCAGTACTTC. It translates to CASKTGGGETQYF. The chain is built from TRBV6-4 and TRBJ2-5; 8 bases are shared with TRBD2. This CDR3 has 13 residues. With V trimmed by 7 bases and J by 5 bases, 6 bases remained unmatched. Germline V gene sequence: CDR1 MRHNA, CDR2 SNTAGT.

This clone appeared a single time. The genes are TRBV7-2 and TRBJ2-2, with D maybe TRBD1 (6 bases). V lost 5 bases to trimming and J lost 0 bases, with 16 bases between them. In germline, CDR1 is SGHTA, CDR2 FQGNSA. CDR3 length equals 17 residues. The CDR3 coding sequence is TGTGCCAGCAGCCCCCAAACGACAGGACCGAACACCGGGGAGCTGTTTTTT. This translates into CASSPQTTGPNTGELFF.

CDR3 sequence reads: CASRSMSTNTGELFF. For the CDR3, the DNA is TGTGCCAGCAGAAGCATGTCAACGAACACCGGGGAGCTGTTTTTT. This rearrangement joins TRBV28 to TRBJ2-2; the D is unclear. Germline V gene sequence: CDR1 MDHEN, CDR2 SYDVKM. The CDR3 runs to 15 residues. Trimming stripped 6 bases from V and 0 bases from J, with 11 bases between.

The DNA for the CDR3 is TGCGCCAGCAGCCACCTTCAGAGGAGAGATTCACCCCTCCACTTT. Amino acid sequence: CASSHLQRRDSPLHF. The chain joins TRBV4-1 to TRBJ1-6; D uncertain. Germline values: CDR1 MGHRA, CDR2 YSYEKL. The V and J ends lost 3 bases and 8 bases respectively, with 14 bases between them. This CDR3 is 15 amino acids long.

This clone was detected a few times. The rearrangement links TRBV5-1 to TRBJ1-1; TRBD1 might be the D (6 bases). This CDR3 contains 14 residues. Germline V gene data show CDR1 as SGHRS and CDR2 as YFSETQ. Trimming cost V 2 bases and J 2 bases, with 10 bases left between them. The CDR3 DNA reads TGCGCCAGCAGCTTAGGACAGATTAACACTGAAGCTTTCTTT. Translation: CASSLGQINTEAFF.

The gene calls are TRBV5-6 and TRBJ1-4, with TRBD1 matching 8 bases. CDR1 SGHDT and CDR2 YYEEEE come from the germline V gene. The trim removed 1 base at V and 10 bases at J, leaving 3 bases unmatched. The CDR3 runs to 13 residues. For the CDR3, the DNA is TGTGCCAGCAGCTTGAAACAGGGGGGAAAACTGTTTTTT. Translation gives CASSLKQGGKLFF.

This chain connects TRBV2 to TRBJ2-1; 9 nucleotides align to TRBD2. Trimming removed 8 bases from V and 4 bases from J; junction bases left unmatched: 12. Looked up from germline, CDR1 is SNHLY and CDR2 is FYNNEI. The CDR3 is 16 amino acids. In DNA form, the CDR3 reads TGTGCCAGCCGGGGGTACGCGGGGGGGTCATACAATGAGCAGTTCTTC. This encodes CASRGYAGGSYNEQFF.

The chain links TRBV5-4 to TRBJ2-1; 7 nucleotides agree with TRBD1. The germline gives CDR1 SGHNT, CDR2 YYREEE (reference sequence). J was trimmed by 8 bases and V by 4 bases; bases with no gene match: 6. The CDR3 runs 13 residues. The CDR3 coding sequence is TGTGCCAGCAGCCTACCACAGGGGTATGAGCAGTTCTTC. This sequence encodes CASSLPQGYEQFF.

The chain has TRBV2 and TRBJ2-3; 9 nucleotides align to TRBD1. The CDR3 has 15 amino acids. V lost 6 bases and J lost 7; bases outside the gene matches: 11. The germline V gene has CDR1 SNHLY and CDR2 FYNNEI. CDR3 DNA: TGTGCCAGCAGGGTGGGACAGGGCGGCTTGAATACGCAGTATTTT. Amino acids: CASRVGQGGLNTQYF. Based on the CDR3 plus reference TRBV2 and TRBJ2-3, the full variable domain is EPEVTQTPSHQVTQMGQEVILRCVPISNHLYFYWYRQILGQKVEFLVSFYNNEISEKSEIFDDQFSVERPDGSNFTLKIRSTKLEDSAMYFCASRVGQGGLNTQYFGPGTRLTVL.

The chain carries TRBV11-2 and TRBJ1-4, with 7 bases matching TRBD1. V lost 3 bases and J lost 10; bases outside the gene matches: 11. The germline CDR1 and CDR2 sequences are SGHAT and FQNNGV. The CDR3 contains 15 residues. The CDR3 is CASSFTGQKGGKLFF. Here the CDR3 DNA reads TGTGCCAGCAGCTTCACGGGACAGAAGGGAGGAAAACTGTTTTTT.

DNA for the CDR3: TGTGCCAGCAGCCCGAACCCGGGACAGAATAATGAGCAGTTCTTC. Its protein product is CASSPNPGQNNEQFF. The chain links TRBV6-5 to TRBJ2-1; 7 bases fit TRBD1. J was trimmed by 7 bases and V by 6 bases; bases with no gene match: 12. Germline V lookup: CDR1 MNHEY, CDR2 SVGAGI. This CDR3 is 15 amino acids long.

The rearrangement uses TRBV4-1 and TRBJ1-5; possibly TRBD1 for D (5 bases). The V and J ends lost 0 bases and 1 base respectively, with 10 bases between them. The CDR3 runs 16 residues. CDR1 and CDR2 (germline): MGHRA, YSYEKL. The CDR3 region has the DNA TGCGCCAGCAGCCAAGAAGGGTCAGGGAGCAATCAGCCCCAGCATTTT. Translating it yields CASSQEGSGSNQPQHF.

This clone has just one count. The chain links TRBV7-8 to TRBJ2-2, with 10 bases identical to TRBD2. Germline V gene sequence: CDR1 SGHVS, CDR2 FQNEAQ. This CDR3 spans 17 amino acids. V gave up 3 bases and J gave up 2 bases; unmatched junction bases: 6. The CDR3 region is CASSFLSSGGNTGELFF. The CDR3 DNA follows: TGTGCCAGCAGCTTTCTGTCTAGCGGGGGCAACACCGGGGAGCTGTTTTTT.

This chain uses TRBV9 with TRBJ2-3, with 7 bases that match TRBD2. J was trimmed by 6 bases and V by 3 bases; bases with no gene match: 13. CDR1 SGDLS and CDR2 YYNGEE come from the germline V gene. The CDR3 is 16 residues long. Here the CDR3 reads CASSERGGSASDTQYF. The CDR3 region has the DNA TGTGCCAGCAGCGAGAGGGGAGGGTCGGCTTCGGATACGCAGTATTTT.

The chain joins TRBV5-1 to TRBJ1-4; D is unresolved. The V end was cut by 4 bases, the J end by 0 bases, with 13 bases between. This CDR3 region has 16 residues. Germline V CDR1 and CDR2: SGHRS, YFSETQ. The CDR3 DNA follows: TGCGCCAGCAGCCGTAACCAGATTGCAACTAATGAAAAACTGTTTTTT. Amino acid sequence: CASSRNQIATNEKLFF.

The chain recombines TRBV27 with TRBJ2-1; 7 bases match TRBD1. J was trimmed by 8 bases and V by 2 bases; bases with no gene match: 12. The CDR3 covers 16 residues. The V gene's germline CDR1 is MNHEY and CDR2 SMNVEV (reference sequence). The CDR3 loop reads CASSLEGAGAFHEQFF. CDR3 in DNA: TGTGCCAGCAGTTTAGAGGGGGCAGGGGCATTTCATGAGCAGTTCTTC.

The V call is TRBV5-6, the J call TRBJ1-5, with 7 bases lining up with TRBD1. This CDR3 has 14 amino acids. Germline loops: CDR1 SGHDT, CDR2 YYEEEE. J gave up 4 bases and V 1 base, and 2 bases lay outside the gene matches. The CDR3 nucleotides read TGTGCCAGCAGCTTGATGACAGGGAATCAGCCCCAGCATTTT. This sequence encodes CASSLMTGNQPQHF.

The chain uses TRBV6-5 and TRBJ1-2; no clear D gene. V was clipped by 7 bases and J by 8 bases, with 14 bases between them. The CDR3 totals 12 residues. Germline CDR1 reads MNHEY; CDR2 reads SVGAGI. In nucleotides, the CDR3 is TGTGCCAGCAAAAATCCGACACAAGGCTACACCTTC. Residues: CASKNPTQGYTF.

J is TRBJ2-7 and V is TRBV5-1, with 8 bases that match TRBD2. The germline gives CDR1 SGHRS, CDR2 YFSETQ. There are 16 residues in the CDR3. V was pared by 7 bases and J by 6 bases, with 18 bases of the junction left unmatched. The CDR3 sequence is CASRGSSGSVWGEQYF. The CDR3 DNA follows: TGCGCCAGCCGGGGGTCTAGCGGGTCCGTCTGGGGCGAGCAGTACTTC.

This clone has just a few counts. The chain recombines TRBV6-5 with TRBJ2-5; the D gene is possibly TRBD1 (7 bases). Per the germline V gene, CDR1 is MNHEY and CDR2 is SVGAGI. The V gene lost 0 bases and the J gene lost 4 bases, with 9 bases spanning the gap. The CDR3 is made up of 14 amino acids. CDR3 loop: CASSYSEGAETQYF. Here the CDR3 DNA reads TGTGCCAGCAGTTACTCGGAGGGGGCAGAGACCCAGTACTTC.

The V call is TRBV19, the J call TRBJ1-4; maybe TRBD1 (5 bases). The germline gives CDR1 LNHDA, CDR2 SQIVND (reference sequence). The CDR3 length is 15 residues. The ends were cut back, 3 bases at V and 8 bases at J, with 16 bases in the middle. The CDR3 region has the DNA TGTGCCAGTAGTATGATCCGGCAGGGAGGCGAAAAACTGTTTTTT. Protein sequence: CASSMIRQGGEKLFF.